This T cell receptor beta chain was observed in a study of cytomegalovirus exposure and HLA in healthy donors. Study observations and caveats: The investigators catalogued some 160 TCR beta chains as cytomegalovirus-associated. Most TCR sequences were rare, but some public TCRs occurred in many donors. For cytomegalovirus status, the classifier reportedly gave diagnoses with high specificity and sensitivity. Through in vitro validation, three CMV-associated chains were shown to be specific for CMV antigens.

Concerning this clone itself: Antigen: not known.

The CDR3 runs to 13 residues. V was cut by 6 bases and J by 3 bases, with 9 bases left in between. Germline values: CDR1 MNHNY, CDR2 SVGAGI (reference sequence). Sequencing was performed with immunoSEQ multiplex PCR; in TCRdb, only in-frame clones are kept and a portion is missing. The sample holds about 250,000 clones, roughly 84% seen once. The clonotype comes from a man aged 18 to 30 in good health and CMV-seropositive. The sample consisted of PBMCs. The J gene is TRBJ2-1, the V gene TRBV6-6; D is unresolved. The CDR3 is CASSVYGYNEQFF. In DNA form, the CDR3 reads TGTGCCAGCAGCGTTTACGGCTACAATGAGCAGTTCTTC.